This is a list of T cell receptor beta chains from one sample in a study of T cells in pancreatic ductal adenocarcinoma. Sequenced by immunoSEQ multiplex PCR; TCRdb stores in-frame clones only, minus some. Among roughly 17,000 clones, 88% were seen once, and the ten largest hold approximately 1%. Sequenced sample: PBMCs. Receptors originate from a human donor with pancreatic ductal adenocarcinoma. Both conserved end residues are part of each CDR3. Each record gives: J gene, D gene, CDR3 length, V gene, clone size, CDR3 protein, CDR3 DNA. A D gene is named only where the DNA matches it firmly. Not all rows give a size; the values are once, few, many and, for expanded clones, a class.

TRBJ1-1 . 13 TRBV6-5 . CASSSGLNTEAFF TGTGCCAGCAGCTCGGGGTTGAACACTGAAGCTTTCTTT
TRBJ2-3 . 17 TRBV4-3 . CASSQDGAGVRTDTQYF TGCGCCAGCAGCCAAGATGGGGCAGGGGTCCGGACAGATACGCAGTATTTT
TRBJ1-2 . 14 TRBV7-9 once CASKRGGGNYGYTF TGTGCCTCAAAGAGGGGGGGAGGGAACTATGGCTACACCTTC
TRBJ1-5 . 16 TRBV6-5 few CASSYSRTDSNQPQHF TGTGCCAGCAGTTACTCACGAACAGATAGCAATCAGCCCCAGCATTTT
TRBJ1-1 . 16 TRBV4-2 . CASSQERLFLNTEAFF TGTGCCAGCAGCCAAGAGAGACTTTTTTTGAACACTGAAGCTTTCTTT
TRBJ1-1 . 14 TRBV5-1 . CASSLDRTNTEAFF TGCGCCAGCAGCTTGGACAGAACCAACACTGAAGCTTTCTTT
TRBJ1-4 . 16 TRBV10-3 . CAISESPGATNEKLFF TGTGCCATCAGTGAGTCTCCGGGGGCAACTAATGAAAAACTGTTTTTT
TRBJ1-1 TRBD1 11 TRBV20-1 few CSAHQTGIGFF TGCAGTGCTCACCAGACAGGGATTGGTTTCTTT
TRBJ1-5 . 13 TRBV6-1 once CASSESGSQPQHF TGTGCCAGCAGTGAATCAGGGTCCCAGCCCCAGCATTTT
TRBJ1-4 . 19 TRBV28 . CASSPGDQGRLALNEKLFF TGTGCCAGCAGTCCAGGGGACCAGGGCCGTTTAGCCCTTAATGAAAAACTGTTTTTT
TRBJ2-7 . 15 TRBV11-3 . CASSLEARPVDEQYF TGTGCCAGCAGCTTAGAGGCTAGACCTGTAGACGAGCAGTACTTC
TRBJ1-1 TRBD1 13 TRBV6-5 . CASTDRGLAEAFF TGTGCCAGCACCGACAGGGGGCTGGCTGAAGCTTTCTTT
TRBJ2-1 . 13 TRBV5-6 . CASTAGPRGEQFF TGTGCCAGTACAGCGGGGCCCAGGGGTGAGCAGTTCTTC
TRBJ1-4 . 15 TRBV18 once CASSPPAGANEKLFF TGTGCCAGCTCACCACCGGCCGGGGCTAATGAAAAACTGTTTTTT
TRBJ2-5 . 14 TRBV2 . CASMFQGLRETQYF TGTGCCAGCATGTTCCAGGGGTTACGAGAGACCCAGTACTTC
TRBJ1-2 . 14 TRBV5-6 . CASSSSNRDHGYTF TGTGCCAGCAGCTCGTCGAACAGGGACCATGGCTACACCTTC
TRBJ1-2 TRBD1 13 TRBV7-9 . CASSLGQGASYTF TGTGCCAGCAGCTTGGGGCAGGGGGCAAGCTACACCTTC
TRBJ1-2 . 15 TRBV19 . CASTDPLGGYYGYTF TGTGCCAGTACCGATCCCCTTGGGGGGTACTATGGCTACACCTTC
TRBJ1-1 TRBD1 15 TRBV4-2 . CASSQLTGTGFRAFF TGTGCCAGCAGCCAACTTACCGGGACAGGGTTTAGGGCTTTCTTT
TRBJ2-5 . 13 TRBV28 . CASSFRGLETQYF TGTGCCAGCAGTTTTCGGGGTTTGGAGACCCAGTACTTC
TRBJ1-6 TRBD1 15 TRBV25-1 . CASSELGTGHSPLHF TGTGCCAGCAGTGAATTGGGGACAGGCCATTCACCCCTCCACTTT
TRBJ2-5 . 15 TRBV7-2 . CASSPRRGRQETQYF TGTGCCAGCAGCCCTAGGAGGGGCCGTCAAGAGACCCAGTACTTC
TRBJ1-4 TRBD1 15 TRBV9 . CASSVGQGTNEKLFF TGTGCCAGCAGCGTGGGACAGGGAACTAATGAAAAACTGTTTTTT
TRBJ2-5 TRBD1 14 TRBV5-1 . CASSLQGFEETQYF TGCGCCAGCAGCTTACAGGGGTTTGAAGAGACCCAGTACTTC
TRBJ2-2 . 14 TRBV6-6 . CASTIQGGTGELFF TGTGCCAGCACTATACAAGGAGGCACCGGGGAGCTGTTTTTT
TRBJ2-3 . 14 TRBV28 . CASARRSSVDTQYF TGTGCCAGCGCGAGACGGAGTAGTGTGGATACGCAGTATTTT
TRBJ1-3 . 11 TRBV30 . CAWSDRNTIYF TGTGCCTGGAGTGACCGGAACACCATATATTTT
TRBJ1-3 . 13 TRBV11-3 . CASSSGSGNTIYF TGTGCCAGCAGCTCGGGATCTGGAAACACCATATATTTT
TRBJ2-1 . 13 TRBV18 . CASSPRSDNEQFF TGTGCCAGCTCACCACGGTCAGACAATGAGCAGTTCTTC
TRBJ1-6 . 15 TRBV18 . CASSGAREHNSPLHF TGTGCCAGCTCAGGGGCCCGGGAGCATAATTCACCCCTCCACTTT
TRBJ1-1 TRBD1 14 TRBV15 . CATSGNRGNTEAFF TGTGCCACCAGCGGTAACAGGGGGAACACTGAAGCTTTCTTT
TRBJ1-2 TRBD1 16 TRBV4-1 . CASSQETGQGAYGYTF TGCGCCAGCAGCCAAGAAACGGGACAGGGGGCCTATGGCTACACCTTC
TRBJ1-1 TRBD1 13 TRBV14 . CASSRDRGTEAFF TGTGCCAGCAGCCGCGACAGGGGGACTGAAGCTTTCTTT
TRBJ1-1 . 17 TRBV21-1 . CASSKGGGQGRNTEAFF TGTGCCAGCAGCAAAGGGGGAGGACAGGGGAGGAACACTGAAGCTTTCTTT
TRBJ1-2 TRBD1 14 TRBV11-3 . CASTLAGTGYGYTF TGTGCCAGCACATTGGCGGGGACAGGGTATGGCTACACCTTC
TRBJ1-1 . 11 TRBV2 . CASSGQAEAFF TGTGCCAGCAGTGGACAGGCGGAGGCTTTCTTT
TRBJ1-1 . 14 TRBV5-1 . CASSFLRGYTEAFF TGCGCCAGCAGCTTTCTCAGGGGATATACTGAAGCTTTCTTT
TRBJ2-7 . 15 TRBV11-3 . CASSSRDGGVSEQYF TGTGCCAGCAGCTCCCGGGACGGGGGAGTTTCGGAGCAGTACTTC
TRBJ2-3 TRBD1 15 TRBV5-1 . CASSGGQGAGDTQYF TGCGCCAGCAGCGGGGGACAGGGAGCGGGAGATACGCAGTATTTT